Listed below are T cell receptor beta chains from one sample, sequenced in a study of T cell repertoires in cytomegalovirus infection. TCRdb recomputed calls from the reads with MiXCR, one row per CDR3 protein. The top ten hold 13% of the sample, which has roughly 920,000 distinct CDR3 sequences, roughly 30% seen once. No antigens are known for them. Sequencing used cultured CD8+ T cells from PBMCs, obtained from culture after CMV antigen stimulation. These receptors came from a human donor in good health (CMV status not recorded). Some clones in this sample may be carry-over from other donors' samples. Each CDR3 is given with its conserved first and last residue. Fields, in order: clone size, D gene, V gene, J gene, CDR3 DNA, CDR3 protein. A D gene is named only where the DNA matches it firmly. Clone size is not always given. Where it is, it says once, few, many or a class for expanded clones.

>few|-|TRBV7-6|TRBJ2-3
TGTGCCAGCAGTCCGGAGGGCCCGGATCCTAGCACAGATACGCAGTATTTT
CASSPEGPDPSTDTQYF
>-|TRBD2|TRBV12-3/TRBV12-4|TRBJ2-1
TGTGCCAGCAGCTCCGGGGGGGGGGCAGATGAGCAGTTCTTC
CASSSGGGADEQFF
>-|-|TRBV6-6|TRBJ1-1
TGTGCCAGCGCCTCTGAGGGGATGAACACTGAAGCTTTCTTT
CASASEGMNTEAFF
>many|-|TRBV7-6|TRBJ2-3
TGTGCCAGCAGCCCCACGGCAGGGCGCAAGGGGTATTTT
CASSPTAGRKGYF
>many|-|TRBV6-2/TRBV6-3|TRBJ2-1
TGTGCCAGCAGTTACTCGCGCCATGGCTCCTACAATGAGCAGTTCTTC
CASSYSRHGSYNEQFF
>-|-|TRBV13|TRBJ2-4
TGTGCCAGCAGCTCCCGTGGGGGGGCTACGACCAAAAACATTCAGTACTTC
CASSSRGGATTKNIQYF
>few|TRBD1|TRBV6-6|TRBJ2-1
TGTGCCAGCAGTCCAGGGGGCGGTCGATCAGAGCAGTTCTTC
CASSPGGGRSEQFF
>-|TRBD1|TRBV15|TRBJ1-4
TGTGCCACCAGCAGCCCGACAGGGTCAACTAATGAAAAACTGTTTTTT
CATSSPTGSTNEKLFF
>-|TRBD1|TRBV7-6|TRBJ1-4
TGTGCCAGCAGCGACAGGGGGCTCGTTAATGAAAAACTGTTTTTT
CASSDRGLVNEKLFF
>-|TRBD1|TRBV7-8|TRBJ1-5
TGTGCCAGCAGGACTGCCACAGGGGATGGGGCCCCTAGCAATCAGCCCCAGCATTTT
CASRTATGDGAPSNQPQHF
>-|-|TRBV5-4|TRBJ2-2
TGTGCCAGCAGCTTTGAAAGCACCGGGGAGCTGTTTTTT
CASSFESTGELFF
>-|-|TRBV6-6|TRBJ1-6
TGTGCCAGCAATCCGAATGGGGATTCACCCCTCCACTTT
CASNPNGDSPLHF
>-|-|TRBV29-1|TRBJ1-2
TGCAGCGTTCTACGGGACTCGGGCTACACCTTC
CSVLRDSGYTF
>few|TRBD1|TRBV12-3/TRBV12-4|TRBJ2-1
TGTGCCAGCACCTTCGAGGGGACAGGCCACAATGAGCAGTTCTTC
CASTFEGTGHNEQFF
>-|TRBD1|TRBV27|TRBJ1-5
TGTGCCAGCAGTGAGACAGGGTATTATCAGCCCCAGCATTTT
CASSETGYYQPQHF
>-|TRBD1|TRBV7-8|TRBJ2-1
TGTGCCAGCAGCCCTAGAGGGGGACAGGCCAATGAGCAGTTCTTC
CASSPRGGQANEQFF
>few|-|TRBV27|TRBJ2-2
TGTGCCAGCAGCCTTGGGACCCCCGGGGAGCTGTTTTTT
CASSLGTPGELFF
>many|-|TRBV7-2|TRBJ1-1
TGTGCCAGCAGCGGGGGATGGCGGGAAACGGACACTGAAGCTTTCTTT
CASSGGWRETDTEAFF
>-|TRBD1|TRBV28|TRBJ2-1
TGTGCCAGCAGTTTACCGGACAGGCAGAATGAGCAGTTCTTC
CASSLPDRQNEQFF
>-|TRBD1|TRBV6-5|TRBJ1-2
TGTGCCAGCAGTACTGGACAGGTCCTAGGAGGCTACACCTTC
CASSTGQVLGGYTF
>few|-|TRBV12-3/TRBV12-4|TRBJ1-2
TGTGCCAGCAGTTTAGGAGTGGGCGGCTACACCTTC
CASSLGVGGYTF
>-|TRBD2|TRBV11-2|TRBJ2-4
TGTGCCAGCAGCTTCTTCCCTAGCGGGGGTCTAGCCAAAAACATTCAGTACTTC
CASSFFPSGGLAKNIQYF
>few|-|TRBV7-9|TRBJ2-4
TGTGCCAGCAGCCCGCGAGGCAGGGAGGCGGGCATTCAGTACTTC
CASSPRGREAGIQYF
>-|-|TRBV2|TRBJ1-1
TGTGCCAGCAGGCCCACTGCGGGTGAGAACACTGAAGCTTTCTTT
CASRPTAGENTEAFF
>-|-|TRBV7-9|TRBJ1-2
TGTGCCAGCAGCTTAGGGGTTCATCATGGCTACACCTTC
CASSLGVHHGYTF
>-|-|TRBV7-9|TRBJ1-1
TGTGCCAGCAGCCGACCCCGGGGGGCGACGGTCCCATTGAACACTGAAGCTTTCTTT
CASSRPRGATVPLNTEAFF
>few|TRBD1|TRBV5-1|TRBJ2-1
TGCGCCAGCAGCTTGGAGGGGGCCGGTTACAATGAGCAGTTCTTC
CASSLEGAGYNEQFF
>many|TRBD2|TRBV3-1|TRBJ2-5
TGTGCCAGCAGCTATGTCGGGGGGGAAGAGACCCAGTACTTC
CASSYVGGEETQYF
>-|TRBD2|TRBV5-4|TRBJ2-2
TGTGCCAGCAGCTTGGCTGCGGGGGTAAACACCGGGGAGCTGTTTTTT
CASSLAAGVNTGELFF
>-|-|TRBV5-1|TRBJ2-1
TGCGCCAGCAGCTTCACAGTTAGCTCCTACAATGAGCAGTTCTTC
CASSFTVSSYNEQFF
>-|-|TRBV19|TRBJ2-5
TGTGCCAGTAGTCTTAGCGACGGGGCGACCCAGTACTTC
CASSLSDGATQYF
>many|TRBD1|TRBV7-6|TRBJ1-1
TGTGCCAGCAGCTCCAGGCAGGGGGTCACTGAAGCTTTCTTT
CASSSRQGVTEAFF
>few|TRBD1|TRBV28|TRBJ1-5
TGTGCCAGCAGTGGCGGCCTGTGGCAGGGGGAAGGTCAGCCCCAGCATTTT
CASSGGLWQGEGQPQHF
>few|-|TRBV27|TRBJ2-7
TGTGCCAGCAGTTCACGGATGACGGGAAACTACGAGCAGTACTTC
CASSSRMTGNYEQYF
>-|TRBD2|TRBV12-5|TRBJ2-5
TGTGCTAGTGGTTTCGGGGGGGGAAAAGAGACCCAGTACTTC
CASGFGGGKETQYF
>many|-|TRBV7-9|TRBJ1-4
TGTGCCAGCAGCTTAGAACCGGGGCCGAGGAAACTGTTTTTT
CASSLEPGPRKLFF
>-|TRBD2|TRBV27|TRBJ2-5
TGTGCCAGCAGTACCCCGGGTAGCGGGGGGCAGACCCAGTACTTC
CASSTPGSGGQTQYF
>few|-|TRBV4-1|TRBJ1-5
TGCGCCAGCAGCCAAGGAACTGAAAGCAATCAGCCCCAGCATTTT
CASSQGTESNQPQHF
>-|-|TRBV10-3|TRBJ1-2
TGTGCCATCAGTGAGGTCCAGTGGACTTTGGGCTACACCTTC
CAISEVQWTLGYTF
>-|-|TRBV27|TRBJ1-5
TGTGCCAGCAGTCCAAGGTGGGGGCGGGGAGACCAGCCCCAGCATTTT
CASSPRWGRGDQPQHF
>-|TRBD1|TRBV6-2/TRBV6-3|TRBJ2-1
TGTGCCAGCAGTTACCGTAGGACAGGGGGCCTCTACAATGAGCAGTTCTTC
CASSYRRTGGLYNEQFF
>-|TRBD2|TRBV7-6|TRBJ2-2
TGTGCCAGCAGCTCACTTTTGGTAGCGGGCACCGGGGAGCTGTTTTTT
CASSSLLVAGTGELFF